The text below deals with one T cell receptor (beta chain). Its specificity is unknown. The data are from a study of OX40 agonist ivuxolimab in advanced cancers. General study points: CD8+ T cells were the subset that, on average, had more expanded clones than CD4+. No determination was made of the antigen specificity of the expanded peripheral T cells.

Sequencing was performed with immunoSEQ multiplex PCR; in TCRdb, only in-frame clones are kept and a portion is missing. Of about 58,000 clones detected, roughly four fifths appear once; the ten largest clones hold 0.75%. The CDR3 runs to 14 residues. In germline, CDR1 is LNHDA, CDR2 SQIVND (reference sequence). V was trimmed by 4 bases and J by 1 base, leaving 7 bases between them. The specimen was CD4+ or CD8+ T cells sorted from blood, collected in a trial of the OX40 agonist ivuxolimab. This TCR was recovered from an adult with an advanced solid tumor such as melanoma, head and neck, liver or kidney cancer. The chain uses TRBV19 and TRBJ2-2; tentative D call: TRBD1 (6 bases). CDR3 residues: CASSTGVNTGELFF. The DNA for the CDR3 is TGTGCCAGTAGTACAGGGGTGAACACCGGGGAGCTGTTTTTT.